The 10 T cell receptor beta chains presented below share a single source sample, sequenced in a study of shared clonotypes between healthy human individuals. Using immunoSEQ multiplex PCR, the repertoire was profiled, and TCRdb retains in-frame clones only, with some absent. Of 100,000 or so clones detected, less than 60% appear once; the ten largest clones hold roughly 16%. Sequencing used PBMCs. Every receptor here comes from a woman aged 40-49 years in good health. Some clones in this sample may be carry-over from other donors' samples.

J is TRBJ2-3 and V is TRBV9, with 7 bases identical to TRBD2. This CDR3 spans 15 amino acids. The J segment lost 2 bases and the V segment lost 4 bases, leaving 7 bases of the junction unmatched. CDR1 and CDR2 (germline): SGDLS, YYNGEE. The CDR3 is CASSRKAGATDTQYF. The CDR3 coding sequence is TGTGCCAGCAGCCGCAAGGCGGGAGCCACAGATACGCAGTATTTT.

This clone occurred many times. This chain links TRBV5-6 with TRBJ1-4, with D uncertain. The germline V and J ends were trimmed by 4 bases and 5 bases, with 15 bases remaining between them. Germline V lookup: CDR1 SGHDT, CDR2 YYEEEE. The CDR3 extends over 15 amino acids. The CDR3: CASSHWTGRNEKLFF. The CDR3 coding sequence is TGTGCCAGCAGCCACTGGACCGGCAGGAATGAAAAACTGTTTTTT.

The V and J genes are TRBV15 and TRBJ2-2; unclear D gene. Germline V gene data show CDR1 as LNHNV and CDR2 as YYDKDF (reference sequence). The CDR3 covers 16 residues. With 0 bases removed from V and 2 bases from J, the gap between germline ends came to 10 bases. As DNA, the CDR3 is TGTGCCACCAGCAGAGATCTCGCAGACAACACCGGGGAGCTGTTTTTT. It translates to CATSRDLADNTGELFF.

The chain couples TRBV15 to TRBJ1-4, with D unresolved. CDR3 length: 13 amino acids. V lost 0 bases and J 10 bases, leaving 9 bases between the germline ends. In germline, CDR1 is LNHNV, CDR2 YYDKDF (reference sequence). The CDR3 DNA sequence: TGTGCCACCAGCAGAGACCGAGTTGGAAAACTGTTTTTT. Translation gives CATSRDRVGKLFF.

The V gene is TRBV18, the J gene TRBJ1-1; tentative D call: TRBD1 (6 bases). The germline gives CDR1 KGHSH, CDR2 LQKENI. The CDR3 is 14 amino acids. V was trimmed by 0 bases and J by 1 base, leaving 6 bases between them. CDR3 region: CASSPPGQNTEAFF. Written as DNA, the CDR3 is TGTGCCAGCTCACCACCGGGACAGAACACTGAAGCTTTCTTT.

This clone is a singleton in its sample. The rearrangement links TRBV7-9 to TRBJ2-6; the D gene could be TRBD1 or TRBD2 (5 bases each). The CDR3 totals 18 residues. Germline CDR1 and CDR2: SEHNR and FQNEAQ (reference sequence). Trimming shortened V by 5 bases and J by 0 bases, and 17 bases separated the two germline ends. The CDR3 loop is CASSPGTFEISGANVLTF. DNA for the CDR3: TGTGCCAGCAGCCCGGGGACGTTTGAGATCTCTGGGGCCAACGTCCTGACTTTC.

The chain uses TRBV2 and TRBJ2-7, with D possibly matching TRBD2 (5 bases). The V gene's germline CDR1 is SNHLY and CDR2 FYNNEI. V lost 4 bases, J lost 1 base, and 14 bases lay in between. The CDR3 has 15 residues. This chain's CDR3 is CASSAPGLASYEQYF. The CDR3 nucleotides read TGTGCCAGCAGTGCCCCCGGACTGGCGTCCTACGAGCAGTACTTC.

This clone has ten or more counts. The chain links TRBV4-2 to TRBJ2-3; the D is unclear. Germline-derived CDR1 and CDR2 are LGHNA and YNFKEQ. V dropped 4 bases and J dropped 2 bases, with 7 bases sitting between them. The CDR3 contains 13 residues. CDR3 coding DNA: TGTGCCAGCAGCCTAAGATCCACAGATACGCAGTATTTT. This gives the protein CASSLRSTDTQYF.

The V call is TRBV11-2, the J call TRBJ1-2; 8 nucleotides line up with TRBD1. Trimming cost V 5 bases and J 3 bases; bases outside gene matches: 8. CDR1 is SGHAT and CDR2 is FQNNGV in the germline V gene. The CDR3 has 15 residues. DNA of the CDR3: TGTGCCAGCAGCATCAGGGGGCTTATTGACTATGGCTACACCTTC. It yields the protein CASSIRGLIDYGYTF.

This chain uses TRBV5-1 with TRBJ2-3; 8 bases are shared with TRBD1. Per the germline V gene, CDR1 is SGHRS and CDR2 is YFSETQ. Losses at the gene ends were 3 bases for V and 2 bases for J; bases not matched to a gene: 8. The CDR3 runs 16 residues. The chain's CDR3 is CASSWGQDRFTDTQYF. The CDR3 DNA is TGCGCCAGCAGCTGGGGACAGGATAGGTTCACAGATACGCAGTATTTT.